These 29 T cell receptor beta chains were all obtained from the same sample, sequenced in a study of blood T cells in healthy people across ages. Combining a sample-barcoded 5' primer with a J-beta primer mix, a second PCR ran for roughly 7 to 12 cycles. TCRdb reprocessed the 5' RACE reads with MiXCR, giving one entry per CDR3 protein. Here the sample spans about 500,000 distinct CDR3 sequences, around 24% being singletons. The same data also contributed to another study, on T cells of mothers and their children.

The specimen sequenced was blood. The receptor set was obtained from a boy aged 5-17 years in good health.

This clonotype occurred a few times. The chain employs TRBV7-9 and TRBJ2-2; weak D call: TRBD1 (5 bases). V was clipped by 2 bases and J by 4 bases, with 11 bases between them. Germline values: CDR1 SEHNR, CDR2 FQNEAQ (reference sequence). This CDR3 has 15 amino acids. CDR3 bases: TGTGCCAGCAGCTTACAGGGTCTCGGCACCGGGGAGCTGTTTTTT. Protein sequence: CASSLQGLGTGELFF.

This clonotype has just one count. The chain links TRBV28 to TRBJ2-5, with D possibly being TRBD2 (5 bases). Looked up from germline, CDR1 is MDHEN and CDR2 is SYDVKM. With 5 bases removed from V and 4 bases from J, the gap between germline ends came to 14 bases. The CDR3 is 14 residues long. CDR3 DNA: TGTGCCAGCAGTCACCCCTCTGGGAGAGAGACCCAGTACTTC. This encodes CASSHPSGRETQYF.

The V and J genes are TRBV27 and TRBJ2-5, with a weak D call TRBD2 (6 bases). V gave up 2 bases and J gave up 2 bases, with 9 bases separating them. The germline gives CDR1 MNHEY, CDR2 SMNVEV (reference sequence). The CDR3 runs to 14 residues. CDR3 DNA: TGTGCCAGCAGTTTAATACGGGGGCAAGAGACCCAGTACTTC. It yields the protein CASSLIRGQETQYF.

The chain combines TRBV11-2 with TRBJ1-2; TRBD1 is a possible D gene (5 bases). CDR3 size: 13 residues. Germline V lookup: CDR1 SGHAT, CDR2 FQNNGV. Trimming removed 3 bases at V and 7 bases at J, with 12 bases between. This CDR3 is CASSFDRSGGYTF. The CDR3 region has the DNA TGTGCCAGCAGCTTCGACAGATCTGGTGGCTACACCTTC.

Only a few counts were recorded for this clonotype. This rearrangement joins TRBV24-1 to TRBJ2-3; 8 bases are a match to TRBD2. V trimming: 9 bases; J trimming: 3 bases; junction bases outside the gene matches: 10. There are 15 residues in the CDR3. The germline CDR1 and CDR2 sequences are KGHDR and SFDVKD. The CDR3 DNA reads as TGTGCCACCTCCCGGGGGACTAGTAGGACAGATACGCAGTATTTT. The encoded protein is CATSRGTSRTDTQYF.

The chain links TRBV28 to TRBJ1-1; D call uncertain. Germline V gene sequence: CDR1 MDHEN, CDR2 SYDVKM. V dropped 5 bases and J dropped 3 bases, with 13 bases sitting between them. The CDR3 runs to 14 residues. The chain's CDR3 is CASSPQFRYTEAFF. In nucleotides, the CDR3 is TGTGCCAGCAGTCCACAGTTTAGGTACACTGAAGCTTTCTTT.

The rearrangement links TRBV4-2 to TRBJ2-3; D unclear. The CDR3 covers 16 residues. Per germline, CDR1 LGHNA and CDR2 YNFKEQ. Trimming removed 1 base from V and 6 bases from J, with 17 bases in between. DNA for the CDR3: TGTGCCAGCAGCCAAGTTTTACCCTCTCTCCTCGATACGCAGTATTTT. It is translated as CASSQVLPSLLDTQYF.

J is TRBJ2-6 and V is TRBV15; D uncertain. Trimming took 6 bases from V and 0 from J, leaving 18 bases between them. Germline V gives CDR1 LNHNV, CDR2 YYDKDF (reference sequence). This CDR3 is 18 amino acids long. CDR3 in amino acids: CATRDPVGRSSGANVLTF. CDR3 bases: TGTGCCACCAGAGACCCTGTAGGACGTAGCTCTGGGGCCAACGTCCTGACTTTC.

This clonotype appeared a few times. This chain links TRBV29-1 with TRBJ1-1; the match to TRBD1 covers 9 bases. With 6 bases clipped from V and 6 bases from J, the junction kept 8 bases outside the gene matches. CDR3 length equals 13 residues. Per the germline V gene, CDR1 is SQVTM and CDR2 is ANQGSEA. The CDR3 nucleotides read TGCAGCGTGAGGGACAGGGTGCGGCCTGAAGCTTTCTTT. Translation gives CSVRDRVRPEAFF.

The chain uses TRBV5-4 and TRBJ1-5; D remains ambiguous. The germline V and J ends were trimmed by 3 bases and 3 bases, with 13 bases remaining between them. CDR1 is SGHNT, CDR2 YYREEE, per germline (reference sequence). The CDR3 runs to 15 residues. The CDR3 DNA reads TGTGCCAGCAGCTCCGGGAGTGGGATCAATCAGCCCCAGCATTTT. It specifies CASSSGSGINQPQHF.

This clonotype was detected a few times. The V and J genes are TRBV5-5 and TRBJ1-5, with 8 bases aligning to TRBD1. This CDR3 contains 14 residues. V lost 4 bases, J lost 4 bases, and 4 bases stayed unmatched. Germline CDR1 and CDR2: SGHKS and YYEKEE (reference sequence). CDR3 amino acids: CASSLRTGNQPQHF. The DNA of the CDR3 is TGTGCCAGCAGCCTTAGGACAGGGAATCAGCCCCAGCATTTT. Full variable domain (missing parts from reference TRBV5-5 and TRBJ1-5): DAGVTQSPTHLIKTRGQQVTLRCSPISGHKSVSWYQQVLGQGPQFIFQYYEKEERGRGNFPDRFSARQFPNYSSELNVNALLLGDSALYLCASSLRTGNQPQHFGDGTRLSIL.

The V and J genes are TRBV20-1 and TRBJ2-1; D remains ambiguous. Trimming stripped 1 base from V and 2 bases from J, with 12 bases between. This CDR3 region has 15 residues. Germline loops: CDR1 DFQATT, CDR2 SNEGSKA (reference sequence). The CDR3 reads CSARALRETYNEQFF. The CDR3 nucleotides are TGCAGTGCTAGAGCCTTACGAGAAACCTACAATGAGCAGTTCTTC.

This clonotype appeared a few times. The chain carries TRBV4-1 and TRBJ1-1; D gene ambiguous. Germline V lookup: CDR1 MGHRA, CDR2 YSYEKL. Trimming took off 1 base at V and 0 bases at J, with 6 bases between the two ends. This CDR3 spans 14 amino acids. CDR3 bases: TGCGCCAGCAGCCAAGCGACCATGAACACTGAAGCTTTCTTT. It codes for CASSQATMNTEAFF.

V is TRBV5-1 and J is TRBJ1-6; D is possibly TRBD1 (6 bases). The ends were cut back, 2 bases at V and 7 bases at J, with 16 bases in the middle. The CDR3 spans 16 residues. Per the germline V gene, CDR1 is SGHRS and CDR2 is YFSETQ. In DNA form, the CDR3 reads TGCGCCAGCAGCTTTGGGGGCCGTTTGATGAATTCACCCCTCCACTTT. Translating it yields CASSFGGRLMNSPLHF.

The genes are TRBV20-1 and TRBJ2-2; maybe TRBD2 (6 bases). In germline, CDR1 is DFQATT, CDR2 SNEGSKA (reference sequence). The CDR3 covers 14 residues. The V end lost 6 bases, the J end lost 2 bases, and 13 bases lay between the germline ends. CDR3 DNA: TGCAGTGCCCCCGGGGACTTTAACACCGGGGAGCTGTTTTTT. This codes for CSAPGDFNTGELFF.

This clonotype appeared a few times. The chain couples TRBV6-1 to TRBJ2-3; no clear D gene. This CDR3 has 15 amino acids. V dropped 6 bases and J dropped 2 bases, with 15 bases sitting between them. From germline, CDR1 is MNHNS and CDR2 SASEGT. The CDR3 sequence: CASSSWGADTDTQYF. The CDR3 DNA is TGTGCCAGCAGCTCGTGGGGTGCCGACACAGATACGCAGTATTTT.

V gene TRBV29-1 combines with J gene TRBJ2-2; D may correspond to TRBD1 or TRBD2 (5 bases each). The CDR3 contains 12 residues. The V gene's germline CDR1 is SQVTM and CDR2 ANQGSEA. Between the trimmed V and J ends, which lost 5 bases and 6 bases, there was a span of 10 bases. Here the CDR3 reads CSVIRESGELFF. The CDR3 DNA follows: TGCAGCGTTATCAGGGAGTCCGGGGAGCTGTTTTTT.

This clonotype was counted many times. The chain couples TRBV29-1 to TRBJ1-4; 8 bases are shared with TRBD1. CDR1 and CDR2 from the germline V gene are SQVTM and ANQGSEA. The CDR3 loop spans 13 amino acids. After removal of 6 bases from V and 8 bases from J, the junction contained 8 bases not matched to a gene. In DNA form, the CDR3 reads TGCAGCGTGGAGCAGGGGGCGCGGGAAAAACTGTTTTTT. Translation: CSVEQGAREKLFF.

A few counts support this clonotype. The rearrangement joins TRBV7-9 to TRBJ1-1; tentative D call: TRBD1 (6 bases). The V end was cut by 7 bases, the J end by 0 bases, with 12 bases between. From germline, CDR1 is SEHNR and CDR2 FQNEAQ (reference sequence). CDR3 length: 14 amino acids. Here the CDR3 reads CASTSGGMNTEAFF. CDR3 nucleotides: TGTGCCAGCACCAGCGGGGGCATGAACACTGAAGCTTTCTTT. Full variable domain (missing parts from reference TRBV7-9 and TRBJ1-1): DTGVSQNPRHKITKRGQNVTFRCDPISEHNRLYWYRQTLGQGPEFLTYFQNEAQLEKSRLLSDRFSAERPKGSFSTLEIQRTEQGDSAMYLCASTSGGMNTEAFFGQGTRLTVV.

CDR3 bases: TGCGCCAGCAGCCTAGGAACAGCCGACTCCTACGAGCAGTACTTC. Its protein is CASSLGTADSYEQYF. The chain joins TRBV4-1 to TRBJ2-5; D ambiguous. The last part of the DNA fits TRBJ2-7 better; the J call may be wrong. The germline V gene has CDR1 MGHRA and CDR2 YSYEKL. This CDR3 contains 15 residues.

The chain joins TRBV4-1 to TRBJ2-7; 10 bases align to TRBD1. The CDR3 has 17 residues. V was clipped by 0 bases and J by 0 bases; unmatched bases: 5. CDR1 and CDR2 from the germline V gene are MGHRA and YSYEKL. CDR3 residues: CASSQEWGQGLSYEQYF. CDR3 bases: TGCGCCAGCAGCCAAGAGTGGGGACAGGGGCTCTCCTACGAGCAGTACTTC.

V gene TRBV12-3 or TRBV12-4 combines with J gene TRBJ2-5; 10 nucleotides match TRBD2. V lost 3 bases to trimming and J lost 5 bases; unmatched junction nucleotides: 6. This CDR3 is built from 15 residues. The CDR3 DNA follows: TGTGCCAGCAGTTTCAAGCGGGGGGGATGGGAGACCCAGTACTTC. This codes for CASSFKRGGWETQYF.

This chain links TRBV18 with TRBJ1-2, with TRBD1 matching over 9 bases. J lost 7 bases, V lost 5 bases, and 11 bases had no gene match. Germline values: CDR1 KGHSH, CDR2 LQKENI. There are 15 residues in the CDR3. CDR3 protein: CASSKPGQGDSGYTF. The CDR3, as DNA: TGTGCCAGCTCAAAACCGGGACAGGGAGATAGTGGCTACACCTTC.

The rearrangement uses TRBV5-8 and TRBJ2-7; TRBD2 might be the D (5 bases). The J call may be wrong; the DNA end is better matched by TRBJ2-1. This CDR3 has 16 residues. Germline CDR1 reads SGHTS; CDR2 reads YDEGEE. In nucleotides, the CDR3 is TGTGCCAGCAGCTTAATACGGGATATCACCACGAATGAGCAGTTCTTC. This translates into CASSLIRDITTNEQFF.

Regarding this clonotype: A read error may be the cause here, since a much bigger clone is one base away. No conserved phenylalanine or tryptophan is present at the end of the CDR3, so a read error is the likely explanation. This chain links TRBV7-2 with TRBJ2-7, with 16 bases lining up with TRBD2. The CDR3 covers 16 residues. Germline lookup yields CDR1 SGHTA and CDR2 FQGNSA. V lost 5 bases, J lost 7 bases, and 8 bases stayed unmatched. CDR3 nucleotides: TGTGCCAGCAGCCACACCGGGACTAGCGGGGGGGTGGAGCAGTACCTC. This encodes CASSHTGTSGGVEQYL.

This chain uses TRBV11-2 with TRBJ1-1; D is unresolved. V was trimmed by 5 bases and J by 5 bases, leaving 15 bases between them. CDR1 SGHAT and CDR2 FQNNGV come from the germline V gene. This CDR3 comprises 14 residues. The CDR3 is CASSANSRGTEAFF. CDR3 nucleotides: TGTGCCAGCAGCGCCAACAGCCGAGGGACTGAAGCTTTCTTT.

The CDR3 DNA reads TGTGCCAGCAGCCTGGACAGGGGTAATGAAGCTTTCTTT. Amino acids: CASSLDRGNEAFF. The rearrangement links TRBV6-6 to TRBJ1-1; 9 nucleotides match TRBD1. V was pared by 6 bases and J by 7 bases, with 6 bases of the junction left unmatched. CDR3 length: 13 amino acids. The germline CDR1 and CDR2 sequences are MNHNY and SVGAGI (reference sequence).

This sequence joins TRBV7-3 and TRBJ2-5, with 11 bases that match TRBD2. CDR1 and CDR2 (germline): SGHTA, FQGTGA. Unmatched junction bases numbered 9, after V lost 5 bases and J lost 1 base. The CDR3 has 17 amino acids. For the CDR3, the DNA is TGTGCCAGCAGCAGGGGGGTCCTAGCGGGGGGCCAAGAGACCCAGTACTTC. Translating it yields CASSRGVLAGGQETQYF.

The genes are TRBV12-5 and TRBJ1-1, with D possibly matching TRBD1 (6 bases). Germline V gene lookup returns CDR1 LGHNT and CDR2 FRNRAP. This CDR3 comprises 14 residues. Trimming pared 6 bases from V and 4 bases from J, leaving 15 bases between. CDR3 region: CASGSRGPGTEAFF. In DNA, the CDR3 is TGTGCTAGTGGAAGCAGGGGCCCCGGCACTGAAGCTTTCTTT.